The 12 T cell receptor beta chains listed next were all sequenced from one sample in a study of Graves' ophthalmopathy and Graves' hyperthyroidism. Investigators amplified TCR beta CDR3 regions from RNA transcripts. HTBI-primed first-round RT-PCR preceded second-round multiplex PCR. TCRdb passed the multiplex PCR reads through MiXCR, listing each CDR3 protein once. The sample yields about 590,000 distinct CDR3 sequences, 35% to 45% seen once. Sequencing input: peripheral blood or thyroid tissue (not recorded which). All receptors come from an adult man with Graves' hyperthyroidism.

The table lists this clonotype with a few counts. The genes are TRBV7-9 and TRBJ1-1, with 7 nucleotides matching TRBD1. V dropped 5 bases and J dropped 1; count of bases not matched to a gene: 10. This CDR3 region has 16 residues. Per germline, CDR1 SEHNR and CDR2 FQNEAQ (reference sequence). CDR3 residues: CASSPGGGYTNTEAFF. The CDR3 DNA reads as TGTGCCAGCAGCCCAGGGGGGGGGTACACGAACACTGAAGCTTTCTTT.

Details on this clonotype: One base away lies a much larger clone, so this may be a sequencing read error. V and J are TRBV7-9 and TRBJ1-4, with D unresolved. V lost 1 base and J 3 bases, leaving 12 bases between the germline ends. Germline CDR1 is SEHNR and CDR2 is FQNEAQ (reference sequence). The CDR3 sequence is 16 residues long. DNA of the CDR3: TGTGCCAGCAGCTTAGGAAGGCCGCGGGCTAATGAAAAACTGTTTTTT. Translation gives CASSLGRPRANEKLFF. Filled out from reference TRBV7-9 and TRBJ1-4, the complete variable domain reads DTGVSQNPRHKITKRGQNVTFRCDPISEHNRLYWYRQTLGQGPEFLTYFQNEAQLEKSRLLSDRFSAERPKGSFSTLEIQRTEQGDSAMYLCASSLGRPRANEKLFFGSGTQLSVL.

The chain uses TRBV29-1 and TRBJ2-7; D might be TRBD1 (6 bases). Looked up from germline, CDR1 is SQVTM and CDR2 is ANQGSEA. The CDR3 has 12 residues. The CDR3 coding sequence is TGCAGGTCCTCCGGGACACGCTACGAGCAGTACTTC. It codes for CRSSGTRYEQYF.

This clonotype was seen ten or more times. The genes are TRBV19 and TRBJ2-5; 8 bases fit TRBD1. V was clipped by 9 bases and J by 2 bases; unmatched bases: 5. This CDR3 is 13 amino acids long. CDR1 is LNHDA, CDR2 SQIVND, per germline (reference sequence). The CDR3 DNA sequence: TGTGCCAGCACAGGGGGACAGCAAGAGACCCAGTACTTC. It yields the protein CASTGGQQETQYF.

This clonotype was seen more than once but under ten times. The V gene is TRBV19, the J gene TRBJ1-1; 9 bases match TRBD1. V was pared by 1 base and J by 6 bases, with 6 bases of the junction left unmatched. The CDR3 runs 15 residues. Germline assignment: CDR1 LNHDA and CDR2 SQIVND (reference sequence). The CDR3 nucleotides are TGTGCCAGTAGTATAGTCGGGACAGGGTTCGCTGAAGCTTTCTTT. Translating gives CASSIVGTGFAEAFF.

The chain is built from TRBV7-9 and TRBJ1-4; D uncertain. The CDR3 loop spans 15 amino acids. The V gene's germline CDR1 is SEHNR and CDR2 FQNEAQ (reference sequence). The V end lost 5 bases, the J end lost 4 bases, and 14 bases lay between the germline ends. In DNA form, the CDR3 reads TGTGCCAGCAGCCCAGGTAGCGGGAATAATGAAAAACTGTTTTTT. This encodes CASSPGSGNNEKLFF. Together with reference TRBV7-9 and TRBJ1-4, the CDR3 gives the full variable domain: DTGVSQNPRHKITKRGQNVTFRCDPISEHNRLYWYRQTLGQGPEFLTYFQNEAQLEKSRLLSDRFSAERPKGSFSTLEIQRTEQGDSAMYLCASSPGSGNNEKLFFGSGTQLSVL.

The chain combines TRBV29-1 with TRBJ2-1; 8 nucleotides match TRBD1. In germline, CDR1 is SQVTM, CDR2 ANQGSEA. This CDR3 is 13 amino acids long. J gave up 6 bases and V 4 bases, and 5 bases lay outside the gene matches. The CDR3 DNA follows: TGCAGCGTTGTTGAGACAGGGGCCAATGAGCAGTTCTTC. Encoded protein: CSVVETGANEQFF.

The chain couples TRBV7-9 to TRBJ2-7; TRBD2 agrees at 10 bases. Per germline, CDR1 SEHNR and CDR2 FQNEAQ (reference sequence). V lost 2 bases to trimming and J lost 7 bases; unmatched junction nucleotides: 8. CDR3 length: 15 residues. As DNA, the CDR3 is TGTGCCAGCAGCTTATCTAGCGGGGGCGGTAATGAGCAGTACTTC. Residues: CASSLSSGGGNEQYF.

In the case of this clonotype: Since a much larger clone is just one base distant, this may be a read error. The chain employs TRBV5-1 and TRBJ1-1, with no clear D. CDR1 and CDR2 from the germline V gene are SGHRS and YFSETQ. The CDR3 spans 12 residues. Trimming shortened V by 7 bases and J by 4 bases, and 11 bases separated the two germline ends. CDR3 amino acids: CASGGLGTEAFF. CDR3 DNA: TGCGCCAGCGGTGGGTTGGGCACTGAAGCTTTCTTT.

This clonotype has at least ten counts. This chain connects TRBV19 to TRBJ2-5; no firm D call. The germline V gene has CDR1 LNHDA and CDR2 SQIVND (reference sequence). The V end was cut by 3 bases, the J end by 4 bases, with 9 bases between. CDR3 length: 13 amino acids. CDR3 DNA sequence: TGTGCCAGTAGTATGGATCCCAGAGAGACCCAGTACTTC. This gives the protein CASSMDPRETQYF.

For this clonotype: A read error may be the cause here, since a much bigger clone is one base away. The gene calls are TRBV5-6 and TRBJ2-2, with 8 bases aligning to TRBD1. The germline CDR1 and CDR2 sequences are SGHDT and YYEEEE. CDR3 length: 15 amino acids. Here the CDR3 DNA reads TGTGCCAGCAGCTCTAGGACAGGGAACACCAGGGAGCTGTTTTTT. This codes for CASSSRTGNTRELFF.

DNA for the CDR3: TGCGGTGGGCAGGTATTGGGCACTGAAGCTTTCTTT. Amino acid sequence: CGGQVLGTEAFF. This rearrangement joins TRBV29-1 to TRBJ1-1, with D unresolved. CDR1 and CDR2 (germline): SQVTM, ANQGSEA. This CDR3 region has 12 residues.